This T cell receptor beta chain emerged from a study of regulatory T cells in long-lasting Graves disease (dated by TCRdb to about 2021). A note on the overall study: Persistent Graves' disease was defined as persistently positive TSH receptor autoantibodies together with antithyroid drug treatment for over 5 years. Patients with persistent Graves' disease were compared with patients with newly diagnosed Graves' disease using TCR sequencing and RNA sequencing of peripheral blood. The study took place in China and was registered as a clinical trial. A total of about 35 samples underwent TCR sequencing, from roughly 13 patients with persistent Graves' disease and approximately 20 patients with newly diagnosed Graves' disease. Persistent Graves' disease patients in the clinical cohort had taken antithyroid drugs for approximately ten years on average.

The label giving this sample's time point can be read as: persistent/refractory GD, antithyroid drugs over 5 years with positive TRAb. For both TCR sequencing and RNA sequencing, RNA was extracted from PBMCs using TRIzol. The diagnosis of Graves' disease was made according to American Thyroid Association guidelines. Patients for the study were recruited at an endocrinology department in Xi'an, China. Each patient gave approximately 10 milliliters of peripheral blood, collected in an EDTA anticoagulant tube. Ficoll Paque Plus density gradient separation was used to isolate PBMCs, and no additional T cell sorting was done. An Agilent 2100 Bioanalyzer and agarose gel were used to check RNA quality, while a NanoDrop 2000 measured RNA concentration. CDR1 and CDR2 (SGHTA, FQGNSA) derive from the germline V gene. Cut back by 4 bases and 1 base, the V and J ends lie 7 bases apart. Measured from the cysteine to the phenylalanine, the CDR3 is 14 residues long. The retained sequence is limited to the CDR3, 42 bases, with the frame set at the first base.

Comment on this clonotype: It has no known antigen specificity. Per-nucleotide qualities are absent, and no much larger clonotype sits a single base away.

To prepare the library, multiplex PCR was applied. The reads were generated on an Illumina HiSeq 4000. CDR3 regions were amplified by Arm-PCR with iRepertoire HTBI primers to construct TCR beta libraries. PCR products were gel purified before sequencing. In the authors' own workflow: A total of around 66 TRBV and 14 TRBJ segments were identified across samples and were used for gene usage analysis of CDR3 amino acid clonotypes. Filtered high-quality paired reads were merged into contigs using COPE and FqMerger. Contigs were aligned with BLAST to IMGT TRBV, TRBD and TRBJ reference genes, and CDR3 was defined per IMGT. Clonotypes above 0.1% frequency were classified as highly expanded clones. Repertoire diversity was measured by Shannon entropy, and V-J evenness by the Gini coefficient. Public clonotypes were defined as clonotypes shared by more than one individual. TCRdb trimmed public reads at Q25 via fastp, called clones via MiXCR and kept in-frame beta chains. Rows matching on CDR3 protein sequence are summarized as one entry with the most common DNA and genes. These V and J calls derive from TCRdb rather than the authors' analysis. The sample profile shows some 300,000 distinct CDR3 sequences; roughly 21% of them were found once. Jointly, the top ten make up roughly three fifths of the sample.

The research as a whole found: TRBV28, TRBJ1-2 and TRBJ2-5 were preferentially used in persistent disease, while TRBV20-1 and TRBJ2-1 were favored in newly diagnosed disease. The authors noted that the small sample size was a limitation that may lower accuracy. Sequencing and analysis were limited to the TCR beta chain. Persistent Graves' disease patients showed lower TCR Shannon entropy and fewer highly expanded clones than newly diagnosed patients, suggesting clonal expansion. Only peripheral blood was studied, because thyroid tissue, the primary lesion, was inaccessible. Persistent patients shared more public clonotypes among themselves (around 2,700) than newly diagnosed patients did (more than 850).

The V gene is TRBV7-2 and the J gene is TRBJ2-2; a tentative D call is TRBD1 (5 bases match). The material sequenced was peripheral blood mononuclear cells (PBMCs), taken when the disease was refractory, from a patient treated with antithyroid drugs. The clonotype comes from a female donor with Graves disease. The CDR3 is CASSSTGNTGELFF. The DNA reads TGTGCCAGCAGCTCCACAGGGAACACCGGGGAGCTGTTTTTT. The CDR3 plus the reference TRBV7-2 and TRBJ2-2 genes for the other parts give the full variable domain: GAGVSQSPSNKVTEKGKDVELRCDPISGHTALYWYRQSLGQGLEFLIYFQGNSAPDKSGLPSDRFSAERTGGSVSTLTIQRTQQEDSAVYLCASSSTGNTGELFFGEGSRLTVL.